What follows describes a single T cell receptor beta chain. This specimen belongs to a study of OX40 agonist ivuxolimab in advanced cancers. This table comes from immunoSEQ multiplex PCR, and its TCRdb copy is limited to in-frame clones, with some not included. The sample yields approximately 50,000 clones, roughly 82% seen once. Per the germline V gene, CDR1 is LGHNA and CDR2 is YSLEER. This CDR3 contains 16 residues. The V end lost 0 bases, the J end lost 4 bases, and 16 bases lay between the germline ends. V usage is TRBV4-3 and J usage is TRBJ2-7, with a weak D call TRBD2 (6 bases). The specimen comprised CD4+ or CD8+ T cells sorted from blood, sampled in a trial of the OX40 agonist ivuxolimab. The receptor comes from an adult with an advanced solid tumor such as melanoma, head and neck, liver or kidney cancer. The CDR3 loop reads CASSQEWGGRAYEQYF. The DNA of the CDR3 is TGCGCCAGCAGCCAAGAGTGGGGAGGAAGGGCTTACGAGCAGTACTTC.